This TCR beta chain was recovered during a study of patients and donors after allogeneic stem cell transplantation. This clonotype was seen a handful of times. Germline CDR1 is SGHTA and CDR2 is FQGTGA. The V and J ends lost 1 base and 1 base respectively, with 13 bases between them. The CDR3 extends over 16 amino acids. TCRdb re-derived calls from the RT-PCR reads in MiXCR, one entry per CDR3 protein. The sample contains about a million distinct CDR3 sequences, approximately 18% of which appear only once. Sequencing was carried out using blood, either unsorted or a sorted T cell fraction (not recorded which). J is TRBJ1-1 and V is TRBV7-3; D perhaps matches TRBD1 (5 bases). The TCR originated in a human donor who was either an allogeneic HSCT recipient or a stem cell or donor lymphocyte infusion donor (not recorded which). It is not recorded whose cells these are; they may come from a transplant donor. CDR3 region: CASSLSSGHRNTEAFF. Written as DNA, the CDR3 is TGTGCCAGCAGCTTAAGTTCTGGACATAGGAACACTGAAGCTTTCTTT.